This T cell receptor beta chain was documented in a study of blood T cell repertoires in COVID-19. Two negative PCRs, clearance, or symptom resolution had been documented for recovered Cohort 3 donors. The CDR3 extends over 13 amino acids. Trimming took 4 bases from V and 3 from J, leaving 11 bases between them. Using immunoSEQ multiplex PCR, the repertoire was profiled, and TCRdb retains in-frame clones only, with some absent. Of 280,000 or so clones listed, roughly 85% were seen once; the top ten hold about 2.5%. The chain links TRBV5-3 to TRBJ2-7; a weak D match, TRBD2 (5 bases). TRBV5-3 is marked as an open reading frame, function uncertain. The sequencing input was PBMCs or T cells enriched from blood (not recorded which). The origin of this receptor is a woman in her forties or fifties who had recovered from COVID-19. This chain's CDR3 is CARSPTINYEQYF. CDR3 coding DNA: TGTGCCAGAAGCCCGACTATCAACTACGAGCAGTACTTC.